These 22 T cell receptor beta chains originate from one sample sequenced in a study of control samples from healthy donors and cancer patients. Profiled with immunoSEQ multiplex PCR; TCRdb holds only in-frame clones, not every one. Of 29,000 or so clones listed, around nine tenths are singletons. Material for sequencing was formalin-fixed, paraffin-embedded tissue. Receptors originate from a female donor with melanoma.

This chain uses TRBV18 with TRBJ1-5, with D possibly matching TRBD1 (6 bases). This CDR3 spans 14 amino acids. Germline V gene lookup returns CDR1 KGHSH and CDR2 LQKENI. V lost 3 bases and J lost 4, with 10 bases in between. The CDR3 spells CASSPTRGNQPQHF. As DNA, the CDR3 is TGTGCCAGCTCACCGACCAGGGGTAATCAGCCCCAGCATTTT.

This chain joins TRBV11-1 and TRBJ1-2; TRBD1 matches 9 bases. Germline assignment: CDR1 SGHAT and CDR2 FQDESV (reference sequence). The CDR3 is 15 residues long. V lost 4 bases to trimming and J lost 4 bases; unmatched junction nucleotides: 7. In DNA, the CDR3 is TGTGCCAGCAGCTCCCAGGACAGGGGCAGCTATGGCTACACCTTC. Residues: CASSSQDRGSYGYTF.

CDR3 sequence (DNA): TGCGCCAGCAGCTTGGCCGGGGACAGTAGCGGGAGAAGAGCCGGGGAGCTGTTTTTT. It is translated as CASSLAGDSSGRRAGELFF. The V and J genes are TRBV5-1 and TRBJ2-2; TRBD2 aligns across 9 bases. The CDR3 sequence is 19 residues long. The junction had 15 bases not matched to a gene; V was cut back by 0 bases and J by 6 bases. Germline V CDR1 and CDR2: SGHRS, YFSETQ.

This clone is a singleton in its sample. This chain links TRBV27 with TRBJ2-5, with TRBD1 matching over 10 bases. The CDR3 is 16 amino acids. The V segment lost 5 bases and the J segment 5 bases; nucleotides outside the gene matches: 11. Germline CDR1 and CDR2: MNHEY and SMNVEV (reference sequence). Written as DNA, the CDR3 is TGTGCCAGCAGTCCGTCGGGACAGGGGTTGATGGAGACCCAGTACTTC. It specifies CASSPSGQGLMETQYF.

This clone came up a few times. This chain connects TRBV7-9 to TRBJ2-1; perhaps TRBD2 as D (5 bases). The germline gives CDR1 SEHNR, CDR2 FQNEAQ (reference sequence). The CDR3 covers 12 residues. V lost 4 bases and J lost 6, with 7 bases in between. CDR3 sequence (DNA): TGTGCCAGCAGCTCGAGCGGCAATGAGCAGTTCTTC. Protein: CASSSSGNEQFF.

The V and J genes are TRBV20-1 and TRBJ2-7; D is ambiguous. With 0 bases removed from V and 6 bases from J, the gap between germline ends came to 6 bases. CDR1 is DFQATT, CDR2 SNEGSKA, per germline (reference sequence). The CDR3 is 11 residues long. CDR3 residues: CSARDRGEQYF. CDR3 in DNA: TGCAGTGCTAGAGATCGCGGCGAGCAGTACTTC.

The chain recombines TRBV2 with TRBJ2-1, with D maybe TRBD2 (6 bases). Trimming left V 2 bases short and J 7 bases short, with 18 bases between. Germline V gene data show CDR1 as SNHLY and CDR2 as FYNNEI. The CDR3 covers 16 residues. The DNA for the CDR3 is TGTGCCAGCAGTGAATGGCTAGCGAGCCGTCGGAATGAGCAGTTCTTC. Protein product: CASSEWLASRRNEQFF.

CDR3 loop: CASSFALAGSYNEQFF. The CDR3, as DNA: TGTGCCAGCAGTTTTGCACTAGCGGGATCCTACAATGAGCAGTTCTTC. The gene calls are TRBV27 and TRBJ2-1; TRBD2 matches 10 bases. The trim removed 3 bases at V and 1 base at J, leaving 3 bases unmatched. The CDR3 is 16 amino acids. The germline V gene has CDR1 MNHEY and CDR2 SMNVEV (reference sequence).

The V gene is TRBV19, the J gene TRBJ1-5; D is perhaps TRBD1 (5 bases). Germline V gives CDR1 LNHDA, CDR2 SQIVND (reference sequence). The CDR3 is 16 amino acids. The V end was cut by 6 bases, the J end by 2 bases, with 17 bases between. The DNA for the CDR3 is TGTGCCAGTAGACCCGACAGAGGCATTGGCAATCAGCCCCAGCATTTT. Translation gives CASRPDRGIGNQPQHF.

The chain employs TRBV6-5 and TRBJ1-2, with D unclear. V dropped 2 bases and J dropped 7 bases, with 14 bases sitting between them. The CDR3 consists of 14 residues. Germline assignment: CDR1 MNHEY and CDR2 SVGAGI. The CDR3: CASSYGSADGGYTF. The CDR3 DNA reads as TGTGCCAGCAGTTACGGGTCAGCTGATGGTGGCTACACCTTC.

In this sample, this clone turned up a few times. The V call is TRBV12-3 or TRBV12-4, the J call TRBJ2-7, with 7 bases matching TRBD1. With V trimmed by 5 bases and J by 6 bases, 1 base remained unmatched. The CDR3 covers 11 residues. The CDR3 DNA reads as TGTGCCAGCAGTCCAGGGGGCGAGCAGTACTTC. Its protein is CASSPGGEQYF.

This chain links TRBV29-1 with TRBJ1-1; 7 nucleotides match TRBD1. Germline values: CDR1 SQVTM, CDR2 ANQGSEA. With V trimmed by 6 bases and J by 4 bases, 17 bases remained unmatched. The CDR3 totals 16 residues. CDR3 sequence: CSVIRGGFIGSTEAFF. CDR3 DNA: TGCAGCGTAATCAGGGGGGGTTTCATTGGTAGCACTGAAGCTTTCTTT.

The rearrangement joins TRBV20-1 to TRBJ1-4; D not resolved. The V end lost 3 bases, the J end lost 8 bases, and 13 bases lay between the germline ends. From germline, CDR1 is DFQATT and CDR2 SNEGSKA (reference sequence). The CDR3 extends over 13 amino acids. CDR3 in amino acids: CSASRRISEKLFF. In DNA form, the CDR3 reads TGCAGTGCTAGTCGCCGGATATCGGAAAAACTGTTTTTT.

CDR3 coding DNA: TGTGCCAGCAGCTTCCCGGGGGACACTGAAGCTTTCTTT. Encoded protein: CASSFPGDTEAFF. The chain recombines TRBV27 with TRBJ1-1; possible D gene TRBD1, 5 bases. Per the germline V gene, CDR1 is MNHEY and CDR2 is SMNVEV (reference sequence). V lost 6 bases and J lost 3, with 11 bases in between. This CDR3 has 13 amino acids.

This chain connects TRBV7-2 to TRBJ2-1; D ambiguous. Germline V gives CDR1 SGHTA, CDR2 FQGNSA. V lost 4 bases, J lost 9 bases, and 13 bases lay in between. The CDR3 spans 13 residues. The CDR3 nucleotides read TGTGCCAGCAGCTACCGGGTGCAGAGTGAGCAGTTCTTC. Protein sequence: CASSYRVQSEQFF. Using reference TRBV7-2 and TRBJ2-1 for the parts outside the CDR3, the full variable domain is GAGVSQSPSNKVTEKGKDVELRCDPISGHTALYWYRQSLGQGLEFLIYFQGNSAPDKSGLPSDRFSAERTGGSVSTLTIQRTQQEDSAVYLCASSYRVQSEQFFGPGTRLTVL.

The chain is built from TRBV25-1 and TRBJ1-2, with D uncertain. From germline, CDR1 is MGHDK and CDR2 SYGVNS. Trimming shortened V by 3 bases and J by 1 base, and 3 bases separated the two germline ends. The CDR3 totals 12 residues. The CDR3 DNA is TGTGCCAGCAGTGACGATAACTATGGCTACACCTTC. The encoded protein is CASSDDNYGYTF.

In this sample, this clone turned up a few times. V gene TRBV25-1 combines with J gene TRBJ2-7; 7 bases line up with TRBD1. CDR3 size: 15 residues. The V gene end was trimmed by 1 base and the J gene end by 2 bases; junction bases not matched to a gene: 5. The germline V gene has CDR1 MGHDK and CDR2 SYGVNS. DNA of the CDR3: TGTGCCAGCAGTGAATTAGGAGACAGGGCCTACGAGCAGTACTTC. This sequence encodes CASSELGDRAYEQYF.

As DNA, the CDR3 is TGTGCCAGCAGCGTAGTGGGGGTAGCCACAGATACGCAGTATTTT. It yields the protein CASSVVGVATDTQYF. The gene calls are TRBV9 and TRBJ2-3; D may match TRBD1 or TRBD2 (5 bases each). Germline CDR1 and CDR2: SGDLS and YYNGEE. The CDR3 spans 15 residues. V was shortened by 0 bases and J by 2 bases, with 10 bases between the two germline ends.

This clone was detected only once. The rearrangement links TRBV6-5 to TRBJ1-3; D unresolved. Per germline, CDR1 MNHEY and CDR2 SVGAGI. The CDR3 is 14 residues long. With 5 bases removed from V and 4 bases from J, the gap between germline ends came to 12 bases. As DNA, the CDR3 is TGTGCCAGCAGTCGCTCCGAAACAGGAAACACCATATATTTT. Translated: CASSRSETGNTIYF.

This clone was seen only once. This sequence joins TRBV4-2 and TRBJ2-1; TRBD2 agrees at 8 bases. Per the germline V gene, CDR1 is LGHNA and CDR2 is YNFKEQ. This CDR3 region has 15 residues. V lost 0 bases and J lost 8; bases outside the gene matches: 6. CDR3 nucleotides: TGTGCCAGCAGCCAAGAAACGGGAGGGGGGGATGAGCAGTTCTTC. Amino acid sequence: CASSQETGGGDEQFF.

The V gene is TRBV19, the J gene TRBJ1-5; D not resolved. The V and J ends lost 0 bases and 0 bases respectively, with 6 bases between them. Germline V gene sequence: CDR1 LNHDA, CDR2 SQIVND (reference sequence). This CDR3 has 15 amino acids. This CDR3 is CASSIEASSNQPQHF. CDR3 bases: TGTGCCAGTAGTATAGAGGCATCTAGCAATCAGCCCCAGCATTTT.

V gene TRBV27 combines with J gene TRBJ2-3; D unclear. Per germline, CDR1 MNHEY and CDR2 SMNVEV (reference sequence). The V end lost 5 bases, the J end lost 5 bases, and 11 bases lay between the germline ends. The CDR3 has 13 amino acids. CDR3 bases: TGTGCCAGCAGTGGAGAGGTGGGAGATACGCAGTATTTT. Its translation is CASSGEVGDTQYF.